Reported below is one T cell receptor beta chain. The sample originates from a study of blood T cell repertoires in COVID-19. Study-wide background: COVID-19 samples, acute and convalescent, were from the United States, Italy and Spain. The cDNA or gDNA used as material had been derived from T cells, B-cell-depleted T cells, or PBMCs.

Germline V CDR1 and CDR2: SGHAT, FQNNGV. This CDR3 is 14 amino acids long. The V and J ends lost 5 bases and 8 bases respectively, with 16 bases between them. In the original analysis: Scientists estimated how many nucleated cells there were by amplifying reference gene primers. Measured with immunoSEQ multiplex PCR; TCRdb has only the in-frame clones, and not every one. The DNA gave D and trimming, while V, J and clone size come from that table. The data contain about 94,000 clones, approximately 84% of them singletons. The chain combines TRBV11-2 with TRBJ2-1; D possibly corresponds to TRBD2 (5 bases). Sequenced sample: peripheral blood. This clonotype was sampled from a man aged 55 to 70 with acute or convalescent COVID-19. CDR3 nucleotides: TGTGCCAGCAGCCCCGAGGGTCGGATCGATGAGCAGTTCTTC. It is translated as CASSPEGRIDEQFF.